The rows below give T cell receptor beta chains drawn from one sample of a study of blood T cells in healthy people across ages. TCRdb passed the 5' RACE reads through MiXCR, listing each CDR3 protein once. The top ten clones hold 22% of a sample with 710,000 or so distinct CDR3 sequences, about a fifth of them seen once. Source material: blood. Receptors originate from a man aged 65 to 85 in good health. The CDR3 runs from the conserved cysteine through the conserved F or W. Size tells how often a clone was seen (once, few, many) or the class of an expanded clone, and some rows leave it out.

TRBJ1-1,few,TRBV2,CASSPGVRTGGTEAFF
TRBJ1-6,.,TRBV2,CASSEEGNSPLHF
TRBJ2-1,.,TRBV7-9,CATLGGESSNEQFF
TRBJ1-1,few,TRBV7-2,CASSYHTNTEAFF
TRBJ2-3,.,TRBV18,CASSPLGQSTDTQYF
TRBJ1-4,.,TRBV5-1,CASSPYSISEKLFF
TRBJ1-5,few,TRBV6-1,CASRPGTATSNQPQHF
TRBJ1-3,.,TRBV29-1,CSVGRSSGNTIYF
TRBJ2-1,.,TRBV2,CASRSGGSSYNEQFF
TRBJ1-1,.,TRBV6-5,CATFTPGTMEAFF
.,.,TRBV6-6,CASSLAGGFRSYEQYF
TRBJ2-3,many,TRBV18,CASSPMTDTQYF
TRBJ1-1,few,TRBV7-8,CASSRPTGGKTEAFF
TRBJ2-7,.,TRBV6-5,CASSYDRGPNEQYF
TRBJ2-2,.,TRBV24-1,CATSDQGSANTGELFF
TRBJ1-6,few,TRBV11-2,CASSLWQGGSPLHF
TRBJ1-2,few,TRBV6-5,CATQALANYGYTF
TRBJ1-2,.,TRBV6-6,CASSGGDRLRMGYTF
TRBJ2-5,few,TRBV7-9,CATRQLNTRWAEETQYF
TRBJ2-3,.,TRBV29-1,CSVAKQGGSTDTQYF
TRBJ2-6,.,TRBV18,CASSSAGTPGANVLTF
TRBJ2-1,few,TRBV4-3,CASSPRTSGRVGEQFF
TRBJ1-1,.,TRBV7-2,CASSLFRAPVEAFF
TRBJ2-7,.,TRBV5-1,CASGLAQGSSYEQYF
TRBJ2-3,.,TRBV5-5,CASSLIPLLRTDTQYF
TRBJ1-4,few,TRBV7-9,CASSPNYSGTEKLFF
TRBJ2-1,.,TRBV29-1,CSATGQGGSYNEQFF
TRBJ2-3,.,TRBV3-1,CASSHNQGHTQYF
TRBJ1-1,.,TRBV20-1,CSANLITGGNTEAFF
TRBJ2-7,.,TRBV18,CASSLIFGGAFEQYF
TRBJ2-7,few,TRBV10-2,CASSNGLAGGSYEQYF
TRBJ2-7,.,TRBV5-1,CASSLTTGQGSYEQYF
TRBJ2-7,.,TRBV9,CASSAWDGSYEQYF
TRBJ2-3,.,TRBV5-1,CASSSRLWGSTDTQYF
TRBJ2-5,.,TRBV10-3,CAISVLAAQETQYF
TRBJ2-3,.,TRBV10-3,CAISVISTDTQYF
TRBJ2-3,few,TRBV6-6,CASSPLGGGYPDTQYF
TRBJ1-6,.,TRBV20-1,CSASSRFGQGNSPLHF
TRBJ1-4,.,TRBV29-1,CSVKGGRSTNEKLFF
.,.,TRBV19,CASSGGASIYEQYF
TRBJ1-4,.,TRBV20-1,CSARSGGGEKLFF
TRBJ1-3,.,TRBV27,CASSLSGTHSGNTIYF
TRBJ1-4,.,TRBV6-1,CASSEAWTGGTATNEKLFF
TRBJ2-2,.,TRBV20-1,CSARAGLAERGPNTGELFF
TRBJ2-1,few,TRBV12-3/TRBV12-4,CASSLRWGGSSYNEQFF
TRBJ1-4,.,TRBV2,CASSDHMGPINEKLFF
.,once,TRBV6-1,CASSPWGESTYNEQFF
TRBJ2-3,.,TRBV12-3/TRBV12-4,CASTLASGGRADVQYF
TRBJ2-4,few,TRBV28,CASSSRTSGLNIQYF
TRBJ1-2,.,TRBV20-1,CSARRDSSGYTF
TRBJ2-2,once,TRBV6-6,CASSGREGTGELFF
TRBJ1-4,.,TRBV7-8,CASSLDPNPIEKLFF
TRBJ1-1,few,TRBV29-1,CSAENTEAFF